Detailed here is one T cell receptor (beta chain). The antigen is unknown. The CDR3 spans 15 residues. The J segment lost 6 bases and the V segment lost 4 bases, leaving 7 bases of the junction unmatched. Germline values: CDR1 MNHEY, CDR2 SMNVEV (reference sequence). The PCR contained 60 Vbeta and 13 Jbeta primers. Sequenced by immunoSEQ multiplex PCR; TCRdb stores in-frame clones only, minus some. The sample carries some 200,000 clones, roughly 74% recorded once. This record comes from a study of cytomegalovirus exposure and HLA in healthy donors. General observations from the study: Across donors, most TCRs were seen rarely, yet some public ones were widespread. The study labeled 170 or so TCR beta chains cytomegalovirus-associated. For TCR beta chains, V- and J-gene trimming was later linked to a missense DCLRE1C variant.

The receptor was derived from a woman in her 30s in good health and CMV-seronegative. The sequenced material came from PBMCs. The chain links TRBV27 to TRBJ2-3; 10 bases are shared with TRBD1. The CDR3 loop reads CASSSPGQGSDTQYF. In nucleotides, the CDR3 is TGTGCCAGCAGTTCCCCGGGACAGGGGAGCGATACGCAGTATTTT.